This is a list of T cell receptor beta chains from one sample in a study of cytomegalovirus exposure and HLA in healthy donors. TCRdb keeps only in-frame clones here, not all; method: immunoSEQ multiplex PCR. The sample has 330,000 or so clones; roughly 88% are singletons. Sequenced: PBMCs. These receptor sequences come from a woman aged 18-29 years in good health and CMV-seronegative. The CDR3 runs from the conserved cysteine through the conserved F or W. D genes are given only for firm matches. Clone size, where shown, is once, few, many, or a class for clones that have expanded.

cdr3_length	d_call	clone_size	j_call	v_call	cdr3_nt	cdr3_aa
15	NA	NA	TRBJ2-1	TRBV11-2	TGTGCCAGCAGACCCGTTCCTAGCAAATACAATGAGCAGTTCTTC	CASRPVPSKYNEQFF
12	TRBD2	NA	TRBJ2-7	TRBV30	TGTGCCTGGAGTATGAGCGGGAGCGAGCAGTACTTC	CAWSMSGSEQYF
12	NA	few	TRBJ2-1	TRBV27	TGTGCCAGTCGTCGAGGTTACAATGAGCAGTTCTTC	CASRRGYNEQFF
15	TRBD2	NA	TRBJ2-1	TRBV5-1	TGCGCCAGCAGCTTGTCCAGCGGGAGGGGCGGTGAGCAGTTCTTC	CASSLSSGRGGEQFF
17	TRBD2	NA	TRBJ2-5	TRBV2	TGTGCCAGCAGTGATCCCGCGGGAGGAACGTACCAAGAGACCCAGTACTTC	CASSDPAGGTYQETQYF
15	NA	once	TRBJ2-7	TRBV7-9	TGTGCCAGCAGCGAGGGGGCGGGGCGGAGCCCCGAGCAGTACTTC	CASSEGAGRSPEQYF
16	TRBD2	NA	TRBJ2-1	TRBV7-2	TGTGCCAGCAGCGAACCGGGACTAGCGGCCTGGAATGAGCAGTTCTTC	CASSEPGLAAWNEQFF
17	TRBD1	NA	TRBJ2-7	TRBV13	TGTGCCAGCAGACGATCCGGGACAGGGGGCCTACCCTACGAGCAGTACTTC	CASRRSGTGGLPYEQYF
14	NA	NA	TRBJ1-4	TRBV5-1	TGCGCCAGCAGCTTGGACACAACTAATGAAAAACTGTTTTTT	CASSLDTTNEKLFF
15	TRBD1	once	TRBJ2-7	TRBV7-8	TGTGCCAGCACCCCAGGGGGGACAGGGGTGAGTGAGCAGTACTTC	CASTPGGTGVSEQYF
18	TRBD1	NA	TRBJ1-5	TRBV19	TGTGCCAGTAGTATACTTGGGACAGGGGGGTATGGCAATCAGCCCCAGCATTTT	CASSILGTGGYGNQPQHF
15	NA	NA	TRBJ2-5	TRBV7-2	TGTGCCAGCAGAATCACTCCTTCCCAGGTAGAGACCCAGTACTTC	CASRITPSQVETQYF
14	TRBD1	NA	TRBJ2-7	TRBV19	TGTGCCAGTAGCGCCGGGACAGGAGTCTACGAGCAGTACTTC	CASSAGTGVYEQYF
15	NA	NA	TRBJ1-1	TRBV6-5	TGTGCCAGCAGTTACTCGCCTTTACAGGCTACTGAAGCTTTCTTT	CASSYSPLQATEAFF
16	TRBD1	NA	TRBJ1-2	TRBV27	TGTGCCAGCAAGGACAGGGGCCTTTACTCTAACTATGGCTACACCTTC	CASKDRGLYSNYGYTF
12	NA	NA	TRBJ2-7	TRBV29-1	TGCAGCGTTACAGGGATGTCCTACGAGCAGTACTTC	CSVTGMSYEQYF
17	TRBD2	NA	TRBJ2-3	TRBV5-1	TGCGCCAGCAGCTCCGTGGGAGGGCCGGGAGGCACAGATACGCAGTATTTT	CASSSVGGPGGTDTQYF
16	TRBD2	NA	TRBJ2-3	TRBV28	TGTGCCAGCAGGCCCTCGGGACTAGCGGGGGCAGATACGCAGTATTTT	CASRPSGLAGADTQYF
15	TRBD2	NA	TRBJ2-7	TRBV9	TGTGCCAGCAGCGTAGCGTCGGGACTAGCGGAAGAGCAGTACTTC	CASSVASGLAEEQYF
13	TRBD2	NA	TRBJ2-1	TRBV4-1	TGCGCCAGCAGCCGAGTGGGGGGGAATGAGCAGTTCTTC	CASSRVGGNEQFF
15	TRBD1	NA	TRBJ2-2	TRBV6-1	TGTGCCAGCAGCTCCGGACAGGGTGGCACCGGGGAGCTGTTTTTT	CASSSGQGGTGELFF
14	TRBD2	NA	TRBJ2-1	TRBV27	TGTGCCAGCAGTTTGACTAGCGGGACCGTTGAGCAGTTCTTC	CASSLTSGTVEQFF